Below, 25 T cell receptor beta chains from the same sample are listed, as sequenced in a study of control samples from healthy donors and cancer patients. Sequencing was performed with immunoSEQ multiplex PCR; in TCRdb, only in-frame clones are kept and a portion is missing. The sample lists about 92,000 clones, approximately 78% occurring once. The sequenced sample was blood. The receptors come from a woman aged 55-69 years in good health.

The gene calls are TRBV2 and TRBJ1-1, with 10 bases aligning to TRBD1. Germline loops: CDR1 SNHLY, CDR2 FYNNEI. CDR3 length: 15 amino acids. V was pared by 6 bases and J by 6 bases, with 10 bases of the junction left unmatched. The CDR3: CASSPGTGDVAEAFF. The CDR3 bases are TGTGCCAGCAGCCCCGGGACAGGGGATGTCGCTGAAGCTTTCTTT.

The chain recombines TRBV6-6 with TRBJ1-1; possibly TRBD1 for D (5 bases). This CDR3 spans 13 amino acids. V was shortened by 5 bases and J by 11 bases, with 18 bases between the two germline ends. Germline CDR1 and CDR2: MNHNY and SVGAGI (reference sequence). The CDR3 nucleotides are TGTGCCAGCAGTCCGGGGGAGCGGTCTGTCGCTTTCTTT. Translation: CASSPGERSVAFF.

The chain is built from TRBV5-1 and TRBJ2-1, with D unclear. This CDR3 contains 14 residues. V was trimmed by 0 bases and J by 2 bases, leaving 6 bases between them. Germline lookup yields CDR1 SGHRS and CDR2 YFSETQ. CDR3 bases: TGCGCCAGCAGCTTGGACTCCACCTACAATGAGCAGTTCTTC. Its protein is CASSLDSTYNEQFF.

This chain joins TRBV10-3 and TRBJ2-1; 16 bases map to TRBD2. Germline V gene data show CDR1 as ENHRY and CDR2 as SYGVKD. Losses at the gene ends were 8 bases for V and 6 bases for J; bases not matched to a gene: 4. The CDR3 spans 15 residues. DNA for the CDR3: TGTGCCATCGGGACTAGCGGGGGGGCGGGCAATGAGCAGTTCTTC. It encodes CAIGTSGGAGNEQFF.

The V call is TRBV28, the J call TRBJ2-3, with TRBD2 matching over 7 bases. This CDR3 is built from 14 residues. The V and J ends lost 6 bases and 1 base, in that order; junction bases with no gene match: 4. Germline CDR1 and CDR2: MDHEN and SYDVKM. DNA for the CDR3: TGTGCCAGCAGATTTAGCGGGCGCACAGATACGCAGTATTTT. Translating gives CASRFSGRTDTQYF.

The V and J genes are TRBV5-1 and TRBJ2-2; unclear D gene. Germline V gene lookup returns CDR1 SGHRS and CDR2 YFSETQ. The ends were cut back, 0 bases at V and 6 bases at J, with 9 bases in the middle. This CDR3 has 14 amino acids. CDR3 protein: CASSLERASGELFF. In DNA form, the CDR3 reads TGCGCCAGCAGCTTGGAAAGGGCCTCCGGGGAGCTGTTTTTT.

CDR3 bases: TGTGCCAGTAAGGCTCGGCAGAACAATGAAAAACTGTTTTTT. Translation: CASKARQNNEKLFF. The rearrangement joins TRBV19 to TRBJ1-4, with unresolved D. The germline V gene has CDR1 LNHDA and CDR2 SQIVND (reference sequence). The CDR3 is 14 amino acids. The germline V and J ends were trimmed by 7 bases and 5 bases, with 14 bases remaining between them.

This clone turned up a few times. The CDR3 reads CASSYQLGDQYF. CDR3 DNA: TGTGCCAGCAGTTACCAACTAGGAGACCAGTACTTC. The chain is built from TRBV6-2 or TRBV6-3 and TRBJ2-5; perhaps TRBD2 as D (5 bases). The V end was cut by 2 bases, the J end by 10 bases, with 11 bases between. CDR1 is MNHEY, CDR2 SVGEGT, per germline. The CDR3 is 12 amino acids.

The rearrangement joins TRBV19 to TRBJ2-4; either TRBD1 or TRBD2 may fit D (5 bases each). The V and J ends lost 5 bases and 0 bases respectively, with 11 bases between them. Germline V CDR1 and CDR2: LNHDA, SQIVND (reference sequence). CDR3 size: 15 residues. In nucleotides, the CDR3 is TGTGCCAGTAGTGAGATGGGGACAGCCAAAAACATTCAGTACTTC. Translating gives CASSEMGTAKNIQYF.

This chain joins TRBV12-3 or TRBV12-4 and TRBJ2-3; 8 nucleotides line up with TRBD1. With V trimmed by 5 bases and J by 9 bases, 7 bases remained unmatched. CDR3 length: 13 amino acids. The chain's CDR3 is CASSPRQGTTQYF. CDR3 nucleotide sequence: TGTGCCAGCAGTCCCAGACAGGGGACAACGCAGTATTTT.

The CDR3 reads CASSAKMGNYGYTF. CDR3 DNA: TGTGCCAGCAGCGCTAAGATGGGGAACTATGGCTACACCTTC. J is TRBJ1-2 and V is TRBV11-2; D not certain. Trimming took 5 bases from V and 2 from J, leaving 12 bases between them. The V gene's germline CDR1 is SGHAT and CDR2 FQNNGV. The CDR3 totals 14 residues.

The chain carries TRBV6-5 and TRBJ1-6; D is uncertain. Trimming stripped 2 bases from V and 7 bases from J, with 9 bases between. Per germline, CDR1 MNHEY and CDR2 SVGAGI. This CDR3 has 14 amino acids. The CDR3, as DNA: TGTGCCAGCAGTTACGAAGACGGGAATTCACCCCTCCACTTT. Protein sequence: CASSYEDGNSPLHF.

The CDR3: CASSQWNSPNTEAFF. CDR3 coding DNA: TGTGCCAGCAGCCAGTGGAACAGTCCGAACACTGAAGCTTTCTTT. The gene calls are TRBV3-1 (or the pseudogene TRBV3-2) and TRBJ1-1; D is ambiguous. Germline CDR1 LGHDT, CDR2 YNNKEL (reference sequence). The V gene lost 3 bases and the J gene lost 1 base, with 12 bases spanning the gap. CDR3 size: 15 residues.

The gene calls are TRBV6-1 and TRBJ1-2; 8 bases map to TRBD1. The V and J ends lost 3 bases and 5 bases, in that order; junction bases with no gene match: 2. Germline lookup yields CDR1 MNHNS and CDR2 SASEGT. CDR3 size: 13 residues. CDR3 in amino acids: CASSDRGPYGYTF. The CDR3 DNA reads as TGTGCCAGCAGTGACAGGGGGCCTTATGGCTACACCTTC.

The V and J genes are TRBV10-2 and TRBJ2-2, with TRBD2 matching 9 bases. The CDR3 spans 15 residues. Germline values: CDR1 WSHSY, CDR2 SAAADI. Germline trimming cut 6 bases from V and 1 base from J; bases unmatched to any gene: 3. This CDR3 is CASRPTSGNTGELFF. The CDR3 DNA sequence: TGCGCCAGCAGGCCGACTAGCGGGAACACCGGGGAGCTGTTTTTT.

The chain combines TRBV6-6 with TRBJ2-2, with 10 bases fitting TRBD2. V shed 6 bases and J 1 base; nucleotides not matched to a gene: 2. Looked up from germline, CDR1 is MNHNY and CDR2 is SVGAGI (reference sequence). The CDR3 runs to 15 residues. Here the CDR3 reads CASSRLAGNTGELFF. In DNA, the CDR3 is TGTGCCAGCAGCCGACTAGCGGGGAACACCGGGGAGCTGTTTTTT.

This rearrangement joins TRBV5-4 to TRBJ1-6; weak D call: TRBD1 (5 bases). Trimming pared 2 bases from V and 7 bases from J, leaving 13 bases between. Germline V gene data show CDR1 as SGHNT and CDR2 as YYREEE (reference sequence). CDR3 size: 15 residues. As DNA, the CDR3 is TGTGCCAGCAGCTTTGGGACGGCCTTAAATTCACCCCTCCACTTT. Amino acid sequence: CASSFGTALNSPLHF.

The CDR3 reads CASSQQTGPEQYF. In nucleotides, the CDR3 is TGTGCCAGCAGCCAACAAACAGGGCCCGAGCAGTACTTC. The chain is built from TRBV3-1 (or the pseudogene TRBV3-2) and TRBJ2-7, with a weak D call TRBD1 (6 bases). The germline gives CDR1 LGHDT, CDR2 YNNKEL (reference sequence). CDR3 length equals 13 residues. V was trimmed by 2 bases and J by 6 bases, leaving 11 bases between them.

The gene calls are TRBV5-6 and TRBJ2-2; TRBD1 might be the D (5 bases). The CDR3 runs 12 residues. Trimming took 2 bases from V and 7 from J, leaving 6 bases between them. The germline CDR1 and CDR2 sequences are SGHDT and YYEEEE. The CDR3 region is CASSLGVGELFF. The CDR3, as DNA: TGTGCCAGCAGCTTAGGGGTCGGGGAGCTGTTTTTT.

The chain is built from TRBV12-5 and TRBJ1-1; 9 positions agree with TRBD1. Germline V lookup: CDR1 LGHNT, CDR2 FRNRAP. The CDR3 has 17 amino acids. With V trimmed by 0 bases and J by 5 bases, 10 bases remained unmatched. In nucleotides, the CDR3 is TGTGCTAGTGGTTTGGTTTTCGGACAGGGGCGGGGGACTGAAGCTTTCTTT. Translation: CASGLVFGQGRGTEAFF.

The chain carries TRBV5-5 and TRBJ1-2; 7 bases are a match to TRBD1. CDR1 is SGHKS and CDR2 is YYEKEE in the germline V gene (reference sequence). The CDR3 has 15 residues. Trimming removed 2 bases from V and 3 bases from J; junction bases left unmatched: 7. CDR3 protein: CASSFYGTADYGYTF. CDR3 bases: TGTGCCAGCAGCTTCTACGGGACAGCCGACTATGGCTACACCTTC.

The chain employs TRBV5-1 and TRBJ2-7, with D perhaps matching TRBD1 (6 bases). Trimming took off 4 bases at V and 6 bases at J, with 20 bases between the two ends. Germline assignment: CDR1 SGHRS and CDR2 YFSETQ. CDR3 length: 15 residues. DNA of the CDR3: TGCGCCAGCAGCACCCTACAAGAGGGGGAAATCGAGCAGTACTTC. Residues: CASSTLQEGEIEQYF.

The J gene is TRBJ2-5, the V gene TRBV11-2, with 8 bases that match TRBD2. Germline CDR1 and CDR2: SGHAT and FQNNGV. CDR3 length: 15 residues. V lost 1 base to trimming and J lost 5 bases; unmatched junction nucleotides: 6. DNA of the CDR3: TGTGCCAGCAGCTTAGGTGCGACTAGCGTGGAGACCCAGTACTTC. Its translation is CASSLGATSVETQYF.

This clone has more than one count but fewer than ten. V gene TRBV6-2 or TRBV6-3 combines with J gene TRBJ2-7, with D perhaps TRBD2 (5 bases). Germline CDR1 and CDR2: MNHEY and SVGEGT. This CDR3 contains 14 residues. V lost 5 bases and J lost 3, with 14 bases in between. Here the CDR3 reads CASSIWAGDYEQYF. CDR3 nucleotide sequence: TGTGCCAGCAGTATTTGGGCCGGGGACTACGAGCAGTACTTC.

The CDR3 spells CASSFDRRGGQPQHF. As DNA, the CDR3 is TGTGCCAGCAGTTTCGATAGGAGGGGAGGTCAGCCCCAGCATTTT. The rearrangement uses TRBV28 and TRBJ1-5, with a tentative D call TRBD1 (5 bases). This CDR3 is 15 amino acids long. Germline CDR1 and CDR2: MDHEN and SYDVKM. The germline V and J ends were trimmed by 3 bases and 6 bases, with 15 bases remaining between them. The full variable domain, its missing parts supplied by reference TRBV28 and TRBJ1-5, is DVKVTQSSRYLVKRTGEKVFLECVQDMDHENMFWYRQDPGLGLRLIYFSYDVKMKEKGDIPEGYSVSREKKERFSLILESASTNQTSMYLCASSFDRRGGQPQHFGDGTRLSIL.